Here is one T cell receptor beta chain with its context. What it binds is not known. PCR involved 60 Vbeta and 13 Jbeta primers. Generated by immunoSEQ multiplex PCR, the TCRdb table keeps only in-frame clones and is missing some. Here the sample spans some 130,000 clones, 70% to 80% being singletons. The donors gave bone marrow, and they were healthy. The sample comes from a study of cytomegalovirus exposure and HLA in healthy donors. V was shortened by 0 bases and J by 2 bases, with 11 bases between the two germline ends. Looked up from germline, CDR1 is GTSNPN and CDR2 is SVGIG (reference sequence). This CDR3 has 14 residues. Whole-study results and caveats: Sequencing likely generated an artifact that appeared as a cluster of highly shared sequence variants. In a later analysis, V- and J-gene trimming of beta chains associated with a DCLRE1C missense variant, replicated independently.

The rearrangement joins TRBV30 to TRBJ2-7, with D uncertain. Material: PBMCs. This clonotype originated in a female donor in good health and CMV-seronegative. Here the CDR3 DNA reads TGTGCCTGGAGTGTAGATCAGGTCACCTACGAGCAGTACTTC. Encoded protein: CAWSVDQVTYEQYF.